Below are 3 T cell receptor beta chains sequenced from a single sample in a study of blood T cells in healthy people across ages. Primers used in a second PCR of roughly 7 to 12 cycles were a sample-barcoded 5' primer and a J-beta primer mix. Using its own MiXCR run on the 5' RACE reads, TCRdb lists one record per CDR3 protein. The data contain about 780,000 distinct CDR3 sequences, 62% of them singletons. Source material: blood. The receptor source for this set is a man aged 25 to 45 in good health.

The V gene is TRBV20-1, the J gene TRBJ1-4, with a possible D match to TRBD1 (5 bases). Trimming removed 4 bases at V and 4 bases at J, with 16 bases between. Germline V gene data show CDR1 as DFQATT and CDR2 as SNEGSKA (reference sequence). The CDR3 consists of 15 residues. The CDR3 DNA sequence: TGCAGTGCTACAGGGCTTCGCGATAGTAATGAAAAACTGTTTTTT. The encoded protein is CSATGLRDSNEKLFF.

The rearrangement uses TRBV7-2 and TRBJ2-4; D perhaps matches TRBD1 (5 bases). The germline V and J ends were trimmed by 2 bases and 7 bases, with 12 bases remaining between them. The CDR3 spans 14 residues. Per germline, CDR1 SGHTA and CDR2 FQGNSA. The chain's CDR3 is CASSLRPGLNIQYF. The CDR3 DNA sequence: TGTGCCAGCAGCTTAAGGCCAGGGTTGAACATTCAGTACTTC.

This chain links TRBV4-2 with TRBJ1-6; D gene uncertain. The germline CDR1 and CDR2 sequences are LGHNA and YNFKEQ. The CDR3 length is 18 residues. Trimming pared 0 bases from V and 0 bases from J, leaving 12 bases between. Written as DNA, the CDR3 is TGTGCCAGCAGCCAAGATCTTTCGGGTAGCTCCTATAATTCACCCCTCCACTTT. It is translated as CASSQDLSGSSYNSPLHF.